This TCR beta chain was retrieved from a study of blood T cell repertoires in COVID-19. Produced via immunoSEQ multiplex PCR; TCRdb's table is partial and in-frame only. The sample records 300,000 to 400,000 clones, approximately 89% being singletons. Ages ranged from about 18 to 89 years, with residence in about 24 US areas. V shed 4 bases and J 7 bases; nucleotides not matched to a gene: 15. Per germline, CDR1 LGHDT and CDR2 YNNKEL (reference sequence). There are 17 residues in the CDR3. The clonotype was recovered from a man under 40 who had recovered from COVID-19. The rearrangement links TRBV3-1 (or the pseudogene TRBV3-2) to TRBJ2-4; 8 bases align to TRBD1. The sequenced material came from PBMCs or T cells enriched from blood (not recorded which). The CDR3 coding sequence is TGTGCCAGCAGCCGGATGGGACAGGTGGGGCAAGGGAACATTCAGTACTTC. This encodes CASSRMGQVGQGNIQYF.